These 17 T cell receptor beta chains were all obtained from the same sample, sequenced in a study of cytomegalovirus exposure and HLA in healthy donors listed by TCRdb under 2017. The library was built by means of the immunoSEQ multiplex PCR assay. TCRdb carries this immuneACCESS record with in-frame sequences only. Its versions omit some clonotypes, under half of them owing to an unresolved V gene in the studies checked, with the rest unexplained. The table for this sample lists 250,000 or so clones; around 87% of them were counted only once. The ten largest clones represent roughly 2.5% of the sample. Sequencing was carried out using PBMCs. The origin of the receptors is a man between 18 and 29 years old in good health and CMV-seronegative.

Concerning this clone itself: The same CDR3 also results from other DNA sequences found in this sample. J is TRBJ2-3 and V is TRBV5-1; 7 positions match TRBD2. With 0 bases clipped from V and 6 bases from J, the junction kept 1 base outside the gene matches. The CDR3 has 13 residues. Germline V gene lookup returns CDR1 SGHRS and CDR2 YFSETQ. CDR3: CASSLAGGDTQYF. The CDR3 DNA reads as TGCGCCAGCAGCTTGGCCGGGGGGGATACGCAGTATTTT.

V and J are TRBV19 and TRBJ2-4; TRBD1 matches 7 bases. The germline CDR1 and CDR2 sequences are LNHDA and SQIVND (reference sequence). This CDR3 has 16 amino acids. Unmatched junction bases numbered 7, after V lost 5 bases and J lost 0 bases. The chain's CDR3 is CASSLSGTAAKNIQYF. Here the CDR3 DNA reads TGTGCCAGTAGTTTATCCGGGACAGCAGCCAAAAACATTCAGTACTTC.

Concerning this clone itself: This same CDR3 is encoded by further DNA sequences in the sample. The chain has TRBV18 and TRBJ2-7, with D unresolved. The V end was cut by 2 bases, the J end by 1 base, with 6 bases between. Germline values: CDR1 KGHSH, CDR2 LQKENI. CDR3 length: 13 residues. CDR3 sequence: CASSPGGSYEQYF. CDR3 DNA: TGTGCCAGCTCACCAGGCGGATCCTACGAGCAGTACTTC.

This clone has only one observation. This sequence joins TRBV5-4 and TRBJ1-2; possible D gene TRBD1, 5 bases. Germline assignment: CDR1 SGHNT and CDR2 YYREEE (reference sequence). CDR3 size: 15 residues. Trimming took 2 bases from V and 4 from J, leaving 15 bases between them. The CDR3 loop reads CASSFEGAEIYGYTF. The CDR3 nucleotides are TGTGCCAGCAGCTTTGAAGGGGCAGAGATCTATGGCTACACCTTC.

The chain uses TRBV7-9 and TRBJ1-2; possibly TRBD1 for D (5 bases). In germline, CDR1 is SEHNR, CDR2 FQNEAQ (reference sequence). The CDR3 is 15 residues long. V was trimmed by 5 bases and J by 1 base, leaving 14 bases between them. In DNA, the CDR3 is TGTGCCAGCAGCCAGCTCAGGGATTTTAACTATGGCTACACCTTC. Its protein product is CASSQLRDFNYGYTF.

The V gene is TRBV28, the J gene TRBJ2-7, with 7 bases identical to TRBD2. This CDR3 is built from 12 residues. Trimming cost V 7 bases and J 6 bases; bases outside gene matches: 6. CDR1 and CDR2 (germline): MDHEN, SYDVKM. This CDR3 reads CASKGGSGEQYF. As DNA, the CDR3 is TGTGCCAGCAAGGGCGGGAGCGGCGAGCAGTACTTC.

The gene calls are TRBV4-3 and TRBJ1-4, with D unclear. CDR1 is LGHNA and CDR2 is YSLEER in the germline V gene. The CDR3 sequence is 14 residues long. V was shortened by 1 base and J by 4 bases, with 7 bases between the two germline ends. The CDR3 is CASSQGSDNEKLFF. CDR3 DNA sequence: TGCGCCAGCAGCCAAGGGTCAGATAATGAAAAACTGTTTTTT.

The CDR3 here is CASSLSDGGWETQYF. Here the CDR3 DNA reads TGTGCCAGCAGCCTCTCTGATGGAGGGTGGGAGACCCAGTACTTC. The rearrangement joins TRBV7-9 to TRBJ2-5; possible D gene TRBD2, 6 bases. The CDR3 runs 15 residues. Per the germline V gene, CDR1 is SEHNR and CDR2 is FQNEAQ (reference sequence). Trimming left V 5 bases short and J 5 bases short, with 18 bases between.

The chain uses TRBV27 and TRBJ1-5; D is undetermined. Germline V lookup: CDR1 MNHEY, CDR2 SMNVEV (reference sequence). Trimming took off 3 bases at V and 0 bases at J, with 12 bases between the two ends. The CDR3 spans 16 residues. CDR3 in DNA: TGTGCCAGCAGTTTGTACAGCAGTGATAGCAATCAGCCCCAGCATTTT. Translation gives CASSLYSSDSNQPQHF.

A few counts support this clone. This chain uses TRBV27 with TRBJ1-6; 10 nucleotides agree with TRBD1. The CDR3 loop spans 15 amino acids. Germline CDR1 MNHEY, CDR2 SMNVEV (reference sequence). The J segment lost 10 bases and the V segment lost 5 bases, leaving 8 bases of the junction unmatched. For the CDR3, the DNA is TGTGCCAGCAGTCCGGGACAGGGGTTGAGGTCACCCCTCCACTTT. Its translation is CASSPGQGLRSPLHF.

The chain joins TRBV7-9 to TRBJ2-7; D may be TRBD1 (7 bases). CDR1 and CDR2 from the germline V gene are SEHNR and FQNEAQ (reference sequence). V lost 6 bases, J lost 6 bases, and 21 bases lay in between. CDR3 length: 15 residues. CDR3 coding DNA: TGTGCCAGCAGGTCTGATTCGGCTCAGGGGGGCGAGCAGTACTTC. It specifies CASRSDSAQGGEQYF.

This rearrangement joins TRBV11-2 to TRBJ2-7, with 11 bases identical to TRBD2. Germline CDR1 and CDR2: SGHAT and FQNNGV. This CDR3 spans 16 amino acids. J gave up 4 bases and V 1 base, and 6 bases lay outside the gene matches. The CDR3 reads CASSLGGTSGIYEQYF. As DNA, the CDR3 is TGTGCCAGCAGCTTAGGCGGGACTAGCGGAATTTACGAGCAGTACTTC.

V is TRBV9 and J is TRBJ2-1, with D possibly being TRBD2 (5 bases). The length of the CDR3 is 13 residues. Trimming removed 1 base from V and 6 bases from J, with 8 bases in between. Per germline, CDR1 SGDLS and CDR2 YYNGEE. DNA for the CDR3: TGTGCCAGCAGCGTAACTAGGGCCAATGAGCAGTTCTTC. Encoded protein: CASSVTRANEQFF.

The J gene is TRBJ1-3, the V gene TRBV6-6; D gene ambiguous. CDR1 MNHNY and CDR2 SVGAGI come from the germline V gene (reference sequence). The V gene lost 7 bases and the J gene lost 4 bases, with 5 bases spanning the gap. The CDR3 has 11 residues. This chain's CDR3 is CASISGNTIYF. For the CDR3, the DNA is TGTGCCAGCATTTCAGGAAACACCATATATTTT.

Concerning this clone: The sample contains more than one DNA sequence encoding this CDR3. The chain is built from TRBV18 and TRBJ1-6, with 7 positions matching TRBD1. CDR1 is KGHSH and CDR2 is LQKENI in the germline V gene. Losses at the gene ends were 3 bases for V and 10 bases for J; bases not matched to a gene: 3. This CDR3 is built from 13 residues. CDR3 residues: CASSPTGNSPLHF. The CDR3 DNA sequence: TGTGCCAGCTCACCGACAGGGAACTCACCCCTCCACTTT.

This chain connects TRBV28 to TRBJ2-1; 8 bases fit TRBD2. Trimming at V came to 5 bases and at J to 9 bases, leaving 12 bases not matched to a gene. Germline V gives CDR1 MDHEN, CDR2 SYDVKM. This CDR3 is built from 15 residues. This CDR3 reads CASSTPERGFAEQFF. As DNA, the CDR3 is TGTGCCAGCAGTACCCCTGAGCGGGGGTTTGCTGAGCAGTTCTTC.

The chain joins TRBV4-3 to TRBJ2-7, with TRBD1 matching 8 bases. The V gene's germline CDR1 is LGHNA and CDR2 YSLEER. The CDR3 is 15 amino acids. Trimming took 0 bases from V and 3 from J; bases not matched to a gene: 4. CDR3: CASSQERDRLYEQYF. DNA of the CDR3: TGCGCCAGCAGCCAAGAGAGGGACAGGCTCTACGAGCAGTACTTC.